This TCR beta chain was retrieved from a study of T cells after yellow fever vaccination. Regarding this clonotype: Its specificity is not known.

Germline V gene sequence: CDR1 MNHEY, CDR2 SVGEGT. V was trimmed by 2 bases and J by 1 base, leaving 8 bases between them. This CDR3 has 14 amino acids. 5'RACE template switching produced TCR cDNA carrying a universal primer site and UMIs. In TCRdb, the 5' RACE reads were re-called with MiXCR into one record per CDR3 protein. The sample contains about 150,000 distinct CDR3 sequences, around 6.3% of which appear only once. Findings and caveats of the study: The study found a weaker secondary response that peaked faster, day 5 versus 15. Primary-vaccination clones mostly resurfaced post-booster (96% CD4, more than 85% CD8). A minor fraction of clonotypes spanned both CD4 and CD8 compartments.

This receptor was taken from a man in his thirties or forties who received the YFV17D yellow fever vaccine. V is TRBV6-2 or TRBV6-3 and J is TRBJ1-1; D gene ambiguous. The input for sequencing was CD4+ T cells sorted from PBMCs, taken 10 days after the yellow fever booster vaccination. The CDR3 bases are TGTGCCAGCAGTTACCTGGATCGGAACACTGAAGCTTTCTTT. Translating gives CASSYLDRNTEAFF.